This T cell receptor (beta chain) was documented in a study of CD8+ T cells in alopecia areata. Study-level background: For the treated group, dosing was oral tofacitinib at 5 to 10 mg twice daily.

The authors extracted RNA and reverse transcribed it into cDNA as the sequencing template. Data came from immunoSEQ multiplex PCR; TCRdb stores just in-frame clones and leaves some out. The sample holds roughly 200,000 clones, around 50% seen once. Indicated treatment: oral pan-JAK inhibitor, 5-10 mg twice daily. The ends lost 7 bases at V and 2 bases at J; junction bases unmatched: 4. Germline values: CDR1 MNHEY, CDR2 SVGAGI. The length of the CDR3 is 13 residues. The sequenced sample was CD8+ T cells sorted from blood, obtained at week 24, from a patient treated with tofacitinib. The TCR sequence derives from a human donor with alopecia areata. The chain recombines TRBV6-5 with TRBJ2-7; 8 bases agree with TRBD2. CDR3 nucleotides: TGTGCCAGCACGGGCGGGGGGACCTACGAGCAGTACTTC. Protein sequence: CASTGGGTYEQYF.